The rows below give T cell receptor beta chains drawn from one sample of a study of T cells after yellow fever vaccination. TCRdb redid the calling of the 5' RACE reads with MiXCR, one entry per CDR3 protein. The profile shows almost 600,000 distinct CDR3 sequences, about 13% of them singletons. The material sequenced was PBMCs, taken on the day of the yellow fever booster vaccination. All receptors derive from a young man who received the YFV17D yellow fever vaccine. CDR3s include the opening cysteine and the closing phenylalanine or tryptophan. A D gene is named only where the DNA matches it firmly. Clone size is shown for a subset of rows, as once, few, many or a class of expanded clone.

V gene	J gene	clone size	D gene	CDR3 protein	CDR3 DNA
TRBV6-1	TRBJ2-5	.	.	CASSEGPAGRVETQYF	TGTGCCAGCAGTGAAGGCCCGGCGGGCCGGGTGGAGACCCAGTACTTC
TRBV5-6	TRBJ2-5	few	.	CASSLGAREEETQYF	TGTGCCAGCAGCTTGGGGGCCAGGGAGGAAGAGACCCAGTACTTC
TRBV5-1	TRBJ2-2	.	TRBD1	CASSLPRDSANTGELFF	TGCGCCAGCAGCTTGCCTCGGGACAGCGCGAACACCGGGGAGCTGTTTTTT
TRBV20-1	TRBJ2-7	.	.	CCASRQAYEQYF	TGCTGTGCTAGTCGACAAGCCTACGAGCAGTACTTC
TRBV10-2	TRBJ2-7	.	.	CASRRTEGYEQYF	TGCGCCAGCAGAAGGACAGAGGGCTACGAGCAGTACTTC
TRBV7-3	TRBJ2-3	few	TRBD2	CASSLWRTSGMQYF	TGTGCCAGCAGCTTATGGAGGACTAGCGGGATGCAGTATTTT
TRBV5-5	TRBJ2-7	few	.	CASSLDVYRIYEQYF	TGTGCCAGCAGCCTGGACGTTTACAGGATCTACGAGCAGTACTTC
TRBV2	TRBJ2-7	.	TRBD2	CAFSPPWGLAGGSYEQYF	TGTGCCTTCAGTCCTCCATGGGGACTAGCGGGTGGGAGCTACGAGCAGTACTTC
TRBV7-2	TRBJ2-3	few	TRBD2	CASSHRLAGDTDTQYF	TGTGCCAGCAGCCACCGACTAGCGGGGGACACAGATACGCAGTATTTT
TRBV5-1	TRBJ2-2	.	.	CASSLVPASLGTGELFF	TGCGCCAGCAGCTTGGTGCCCGCCAGTTTGGGTACCGGGGAGCTGTTTTTT
TRBV20-1	TRBJ1-2	few	.	CSTRDLTPTGYGYTF	TGCAGTACTAGAGACTTGACCCCTACAGGCTATGGCTACACCTTC
TRBV19	TRBJ2-1	.	.	CASSFFANEQFF	TGTGCCAGTAGTTTTTTCGCCAATGAGCAGTTCTTC
TRBV27	TRBJ2-7	few	.	CASKVGGAAYEQYF	TGTGCCAGCAAAGTAGGGGGGGCGGCATACGAGCAGTACTTC